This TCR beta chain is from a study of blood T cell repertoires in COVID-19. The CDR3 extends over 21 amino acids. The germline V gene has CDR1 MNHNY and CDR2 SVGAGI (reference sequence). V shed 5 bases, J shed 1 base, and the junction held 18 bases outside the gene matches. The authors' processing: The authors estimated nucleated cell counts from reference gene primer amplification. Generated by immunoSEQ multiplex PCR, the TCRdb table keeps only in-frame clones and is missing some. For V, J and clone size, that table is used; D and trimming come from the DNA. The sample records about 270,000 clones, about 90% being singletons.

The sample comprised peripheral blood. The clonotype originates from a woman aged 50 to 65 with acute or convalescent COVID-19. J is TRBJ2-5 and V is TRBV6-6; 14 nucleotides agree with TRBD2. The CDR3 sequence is CASSQTSGRAGLLGPQETQYF. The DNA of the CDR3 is TGTGCCAGCAGTCAGACTAGCGGGAGGGCAGGCTTGCTGGGTCCCCAAGAGACCCAGTACTTC.